The sequence of this TCR beta chain was determined in a study of blood T cell repertoires in COVID-19 (dated by TCRdb to 2018 to 2020). Study-wide context: Samples covering the acute and convalescent phases of COVID-19 were provided by collaborators in the United States, Italy and Spain. The prospective study material was composed of cDNA or gDNA derived from T cells, B-cell-depleted T cells, or PBMCs. The dataset comprised deeply sampled blood TCRbeta repertoires from subjects exposed to, actively infected with, or recovered from COVID-19. A freely available public database, intended as a resource for researchers studying the immune response to SARS-CoV-2, is where the repertoires were released. The samples were drawn from two sources: the first 160 participants of the ongoing ImmuneRACE study, and 1,254 subjects contributed by 6 global collaborators. Sample metadata almost always included a de-identified subject ID, COVID-19 status, age in years and sex. HLA class I and class II types, where available, came from metadata supplied by the sample provider rather than from assay-based typing.

The immunoSEQ Assay, a bias-controlled multiplex PCR, was used to amplify TCRbeta CDR3 regions from genomic DNA. The study's own analysis went as follows. The number of nucleated cells in each sample was estimated by amplification of reference gene primers within the assay. Sequence reads were collapsed and filtered to measure the absolute abundance of every unique TCRbeta CDR3 rearrangement. For each sample, productive Simpson clonality was calculated as the square root of Simpson's diversity index over productive rearrangements. TCRdb carries this immuneACCESS record with in-frame sequences only. Its versions omit some clonotypes, under half of them owing to an unresolved V gene in the studies checked, with the rest unexplained. V, J and clone size were drawn from that table, and D and trimming were deduced from the DNA. This sample lists around 120,000 clones; around 80% were detected once. The biggest ten clones account for more than 1.5% of the sample.

From its cysteine to its phenylalanine, the CDR3 spans 14 amino acids. The read is trimmed to its CDR3 DNA, 42 bases read in frame from base 1. Per the germline V gene, SGHRS is the CDR1 and YFSETQ is the CDR2. V has 4 bases trimmed and J has 5 bases trimmed; junction bases matching no gene number 3. What the research found in general, with its limitations: How much clinical and demographic metadata was included differed by source and by participant, and the metadata was provided uncurated.

A note on this clone: The antigen this receptor binds is unknown. The record has no base qualities; no much larger clone is one base away.

Collaborating institutions collected whole blood in K2EDTA tubes following their own protocols. For TCRbeta analysis, collaborators shipped samples as frozen whole blood, isolated PBMCs, or DNA extracted from either of those sample types. Sequencing was done on a sample of peripheral blood. The receptor's source is a man aged 65 to 79 with acute or convalescent COVID-19. The sequence is built from TRBV5-1 and TRBJ2-3, and 11 junction bases match TRBD2. The CDR3 region has the sequence CASSPGLAVDTQYF. The nucleotide sequence reads as follows: TGCGCCAGCAGCCCGGGACTAGCGGTAGATACGCAGTATTTT. Joined to the reference TRBV5-1 and TRBJ2-3 proteins, this CDR3 gives the full variable domain: KAGVTQTPRYLIKTRGQQVTLSCSPISGHRSVSWYQQTPGQGLQFLFEYFSETQRNKGNFPGRFSGRQFSNSRSEMNVSTLELGDSALYLCASSPGLAVDTQYFGPGTRLTVL.